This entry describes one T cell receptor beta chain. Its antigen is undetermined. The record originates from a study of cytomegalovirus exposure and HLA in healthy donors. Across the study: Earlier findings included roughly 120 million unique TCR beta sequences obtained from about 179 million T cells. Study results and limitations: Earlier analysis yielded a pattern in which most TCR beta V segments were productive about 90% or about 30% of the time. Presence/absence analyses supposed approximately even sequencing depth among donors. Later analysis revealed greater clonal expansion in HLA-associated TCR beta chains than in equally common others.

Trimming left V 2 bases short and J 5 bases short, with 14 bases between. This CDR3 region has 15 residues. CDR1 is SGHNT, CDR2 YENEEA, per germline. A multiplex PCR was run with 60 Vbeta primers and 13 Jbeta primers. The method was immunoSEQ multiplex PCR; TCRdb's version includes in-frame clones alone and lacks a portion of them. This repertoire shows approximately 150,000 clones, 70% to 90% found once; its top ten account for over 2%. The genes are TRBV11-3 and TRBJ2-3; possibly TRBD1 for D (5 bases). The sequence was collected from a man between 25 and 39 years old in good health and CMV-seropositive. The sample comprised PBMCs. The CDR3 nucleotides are TGTGCCAGCAGCTTAAGGGGTGGGGTGGGAGATACGCAGTATTTT. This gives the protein CASSLRGGVGDTQYF.